What follows are 11 T cell receptor beta chains derived from one specimen sequenced in a study of technical replicates of blood from a handful of donors. Using immunoSEQ multiplex PCR, the repertoire was profiled, and TCRdb retains in-frame clones only, with some absent. This sample has about 81,000 clones, with 81% found just once. Sequencing was performed on PBMCs. These receptors were collected from a human donor in good health. Some clones in this sample may be carry-over from other donors' samples.

V gene TRBV12-5 combines with J gene TRBJ2-7; a possible D gene is TRBD1 (7 bases). With 6 bases removed from V and 6 bases from J, the gap between germline ends came to 21 bases. CDR3 length: 15 residues. CDR1 is LGHNT, CDR2 FRNRAP, per germline. CDR3 nucleotides: TGTGCTAGTGGAACCGGAGGGGGCGTTTATGCCGAGCAGTACTTC. Its translation: CASGTGGGVYAEQYF.

V is TRBV6-5 and J is TRBJ2-7, with 9 bases identical to TRBD1. This CDR3 has 16 residues. CDR1 and CDR2 (germline): MNHEY, SVGAGI. J was trimmed by 2 bases and V by 0 bases; bases with no gene match: 5. CDR3 region: CASSYSGDRDPYEQYF. The CDR3, as DNA: TGTGCCAGCAGTTACTCTGGGGACAGGGATCCCTACGAGCAGTACTTC.

CDR3 sequence: CASSREDRGMGYTF. The DNA of the CDR3 is TGTGCCAGCAGTCGTGAAGACAGGGGCATGGGCTACACCTTC. This chain connects TRBV6-5 to TRBJ1-2, with TRBD1 matching 8 bases. CDR1 is MNHEY, CDR2 SVGAGI, per germline. The CDR3 covers 14 residues. V shed 5 bases, J shed 8 bases, and the junction held 10 bases outside the gene matches.

CDR3: CASSSTSTYEQYF. As DNA, the CDR3 is TGCGCCAGCAGCTCAACTAGTACCTACGAGCAGTACTTC. The rearrangement uses TRBV5-1 and TRBJ2-7; tentatively, D is TRBD2 (5 bases). Per germline, CDR1 SGHRS and CDR2 YFSETQ. The CDR3 length is 13 residues. The V end was cut by 3 bases, the J end by 2 bases, with 9 bases between.

This clone was counted once. The rearrangement joins TRBV30 to TRBJ2-7, with 7 bases lining up with TRBD1. J lost 3 bases, V lost 2 bases, and 7 bases had no gene match. The germline CDR1 and CDR2 sequences are GTSNPN and SVGIG (reference sequence). This CDR3 region has 14 residues. CDR3 loop: CAWSPRGSVYEQYF. The DNA of the CDR3 is TGTGCCTGGAGTCCCAGGGGGAGCGTCTACGAGCAGTACTTC.

This clone has more than one count but fewer than ten. V is TRBV5-4 and J is TRBJ2-1, with D perhaps TRBD2 (5 bases). V dropped 6 bases and J dropped 6 bases, with 22 bases sitting between them. This CDR3 comprises 16 residues. Germline V gene data show CDR1 as SGHNT and CDR2 as YYREEE (reference sequence). The CDR3 here is CASTYSGLVLGNEQFF. The CDR3 DNA sequence: TGTGCCAGCACTTACTCAGGACTCGTCTTGGGCAATGAGCAGTTCTTC.

This chain connects TRBV7-3 to TRBJ2-1; 10 nucleotides line up with TRBD1. In germline, CDR1 is SGHTA, CDR2 FQGTGA. The CDR3 is 16 residues long. V shed 5 bases and J 9 bases; nucleotides not matched to a gene: 13. Written as DNA, the CDR3 is TGTGCCAGCAGCAGTTCCGGGACAGGGGCTAGAGGTGAGCAGTTCTTC. Its translation is CASSSSGTGARGEQFF.

The J gene is TRBJ1-6, the V gene TRBV2, with D unclear. The V and J ends lost 4 bases and 1 base respectively, with 5 bases between them. The CDR3 sequence is 14 residues long. Germline V gives CDR1 SNHLY, CDR2 FYNNEI. CDR3 coding DNA: TGTGCCAGCAGTGTGAGTTCCTATAATTCACCCCTCCACTTT. It codes for CASSVSSYNSPLHF.

J is TRBJ2-7 and V is TRBV9, with D unresolved. This CDR3 is 14 amino acids long. With 4 bases removed from V and 2 bases from J, the gap between germline ends came to 13 bases. The germline CDR1 and CDR2 sequences are SGDLS and YYNGEE. CDR3 DNA sequence: TGTGCCAGCAGCCCCAGCGCTGGCCCCTACGAGCAGTACTTC. Translating gives CASSPSAGPYEQYF.

CDR3 sequence: CASTLRPGHLQETQYF. Here the CDR3 DNA reads TGCGCCAGCACCCTTCGGCCGGGACATCTACAAGAGACCCAGTACTTC. This rearrangement joins TRBV5-1 to TRBJ2-5; possibly TRBD1 for D (6 bases). The CDR3 has 16 amino acids. Germline values: CDR1 SGHRS, CDR2 YFSETQ. V shed 6 bases and J shed 2 bases, with 20 bases lying between them. The full variable domain, with the rest looked up from reference TRBV5-1 and TRBJ2-5, is KAGVTQTPRYLIKTRGQQVTLSCSPISGHRSVSWYQQTPGQGLQFLFEYFSETQRNKGNFPGRFSGRQFSNSRSEMNVSTLELGDSALYLCASTLRPGHLQETQYFGPGTRLLVL.

The chain links TRBV6-5 to TRBJ2-7, with D tentatively TRBD2 (5 bases). CDR3 length: 14 residues. Germline CDR1 MNHEY, CDR2 SVGAGI. Between the trimmed V and J ends, which lost 4 bases and 3 bases, there was a span of 13 bases. The CDR3: CASSLGGLHYEQYF. DNA of the CDR3: TGTGCCAGCAGTTTAGGAGGTCTTCACTACGAGCAGTACTTC.